Following are 25 T cell receptor beta chains from one sample sequenced in a study of shared T cell receptors in the human thymus. Profiling relied on immunoSEQ multiplex PCR, and the TCRdb table lists in-frame clones only, not all of them. The data show some 640,000 clones, with around 87% seen just once and roughly 0.0094% held by the top ten. The same sample was also studied in work on human thymus T cells.

Sequencing was done on a sample of thymocytes. The origin of the receptors is a boy under two years old with a congenital heart defect.

The genes are TRBV7-3 and TRBJ2-3, with 7 bases matching TRBD1. The trim removed 0 bases at V and 1 base at J, leaving 4 bases unmatched. Per germline, CDR1 SGHTA and CDR2 FQGTGA. CDR3 length equals 16 residues. The CDR3 DNA is TGTGCCAGCAGCTTAACACACCAGGGGGGCACAGATACGCAGTATTTT. As protein: CASSLTHQGGTDTQYF.

This clone was seen a handful of times. V gene TRBV30 combines with J gene TRBJ2-7; 7 bases map to TRBD1. The trim removed 7 bases at V and 3 bases at J, leaving 12 bases unmatched. Looked up from germline, CDR1 is GTSNPN and CDR2 is SVGIG (reference sequence). The CDR3 is 14 residues long. Here the CDR3 reads CAFEPQQGYYEQYF. CDR3 nucleotides: TGTGCCTTCGAGCCTCAACAGGGGTACTACGAGCAGTACTTC. The full variable domain, completed using reference TRBV30 and TRBJ2-7, is SQTIHQWPATLVQPVGSPLSLECTVEGTSNPNLYWYRQAAGRGLQLLFYSVGIGQISSEVPQNLSASRPQDRQFILSSKKLLLSDSGFYLCAFEPQQGYYEQYFGPGTRLTVT.

This chain links TRBV5-1 with TRBJ2-3; 7 nucleotides line up with TRBD2. J was trimmed by 0 bases and V by 2 bases; bases with no gene match: 9. There are 17 residues in the CDR3. Germline V CDR1 and CDR2: SGHRS, YFSETQ. Here the CDR3 DNA reads TGCGCCAGCAGCTTAACAGCGGGAACCAGCAGCACAGATACGCAGTATTTT. This encodes CASSLTAGTSSTDTQYF.

V is TRBV2 and J is TRBJ2-1; 10 bases map to TRBD2. Unmatched junction bases numbered 11, after V lost 0 bases and J lost 0 bases. CDR1 is SNHLY and CDR2 is FYNNEI in the germline V gene. This CDR3 contains 20 residues. The CDR3 coding sequence is TGTGCCAGCAGTGAAGCTGAGGAAGAGCGGGAGGGCATCTCCTACAATGAGCAGTTCTTC. It is translated as CASSEAEEEREGISYNEQFF.

This chain joins TRBV11-2 and TRBJ1-2; 8 positions match TRBD1. Germline V gene data show CDR1 as SGHAT and CDR2 as FQNNGV. V lost 5 bases and J lost 6; bases outside the gene matches: 17. This CDR3 comprises 17 residues. CDR3: CASSPQLDRELSDGYTF. As DNA, the CDR3 is TGTGCCAGCAGCCCCCAACTGGACAGGGAGTTGTCCGATGGCTACACCTTC. The full variable domain, with the rest looked up from reference TRBV11-2 and TRBJ1-2, is EAGVAQSPRYKIIEKRQSVAFWCNPISGHATLYWYQQILGQGPKLLIQFQNNGVVDDSQLPKDRFSAERLKGVDSTLKIQPAKLEDSAVYLCASSPQLDRELSDGYTFGSGTRLTVV.

The J gene is TRBJ2-5, the V gene TRBV6-1; D is ambiguous. The CDR3 contains 13 residues. Trimming shortened V by 7 bases and J by 5 bases, and 14 bases separated the two germline ends. Germline assignment: CDR1 MNHNS and CDR2 SASEGT. The CDR3 region has the DNA TGTGCCAGCAAAGCCGCTAGTGGGGAGACCCAGTACTTC. Its protein is CASKAASGETQYF.

V and J are TRBV29-1 and TRBJ2-5; D is perhaps TRBD2 (5 bases). The CDR3 runs to 14 residues. Per the germline V gene, CDR1 is SQVTM and CDR2 is ANQGSEA. The V end lost 5 bases, the J end lost 5 bases, and 18 bases lay between the germline ends. In DNA, the CDR3 is TGCAGCGTTCAGACGGGAAAGGCCAGGGAGACCCAGTACTTC. It translates to CSVQTGKARETQYF.

The chain recombines TRBV5-1 with TRBJ1-1; D is possibly TRBD1 (5 bases). The germline V gene has CDR1 SGHRS and CDR2 YFSETQ. The CDR3 length is 17 residues. Trimming took 0 bases from V and 3 from J, leaving 18 bases between them. The CDR3 is CASSLVGQGCPDTEAFF. For the CDR3, the DNA is TGCGCCAGCAGCTTGGTGGGTCAGGGTTGTCCCGACACTGAAGCTTTCTTT. The full variable domain, rest sourced from reference TRBV5-1 and TRBJ1-1, is KAGVTQTPRYLIKTRGQQVTLSCSPISGHRSVSWYQQTPGQGLQFLFEYFSETQRNKGNFPGRFSGRQFSNSRSEMNVSTLELGDSALYLCASSLVGQGCPDTEAFFGQGTRLTVV.

This rearrangement joins TRBV6-6 to TRBJ2-7, with 8 bases lining up with TRBD1. V lost 6 bases and J lost 2; bases outside the gene matches: 9. The length of the CDR3 is 15 residues. Germline CDR1 is MNHNY and CDR2 is SVGAGI (reference sequence). The DNA of the CDR3 is TGTGCCAGCAGAACGACAGGACAGGGCCCCTACGAGCAGTACTTC. This translates into CASRTTGQGPYEQYF.

The sample holds one count of this clone. The chain combines TRBV29-1 with TRBJ2-1; 8 bases line up with TRBD2. Germline-derived CDR1 and CDR2 are SQVTM and ANQGSEA. The CDR3 contains 14 residues. The trim removed 5 bases at V and 5 bases at J, leaving 8 bases unmatched. DNA for the CDR3: TGCAGCGTTACGAGCGGGAGCCTGAACAATGAGCAGTTCTTC. Translating gives CSVTSGSLNNEQFF.

The CDR3 nucleotides are TGTGCTAGTGGTTTGGGTAATAGGGACGGACTAGTTGTAGATACGCAGTATTTT. It codes for CASGLGNRDGLVVDTQYF. The chain has TRBV12-5 and TRBJ2-3, with 7 bases lining up with TRBD2. Germline lookup yields CDR1 LGHNT and CDR2 FRNRAP. This CDR3 spans 18 amino acids. The J segment lost 5 bases and the V segment lost 1 base, leaving 15 bases of the junction unmatched. Using reference TRBV12-5 and TRBJ2-3 for the parts outside the CDR3, the full variable domain is DARVTQTPRHKVTEMGQEVTMRCQPILGHNTVFWYRQTMMQGLELLAYFRNRAPLDDSGMPKDRFSAEMPDATLATLKIQPSEPRDSAVYFCASGLGNRDGLVVDTQYFGPGTRLTVL.

The chain links TRBV7-9 to TRBJ2-7; 9 positions match TRBD2. Germline assignment: CDR1 SEHNR and CDR2 FQNEAQ (reference sequence). This CDR3 comprises 18 residues. V lost 4 bases and J lost 3; bases outside the gene matches: 16. In DNA form, the CDR3 reads TGTGCCAGCAGCTGTGATAGCGGGAGAGCCCAAGCTCACTACGAGCAGTACTTC. It is translated as CASSCDSGRAQAHYEQYF.

The gene calls are TRBV18 and TRBJ2-4; no firm D call. The length of the CDR3 is 14 residues. V lost 1 base and J 3 bases, leaving 7 bases between the germline ends. Germline values: CDR1 KGHSH, CDR2 LQKENI. DNA of the CDR3: TGTGCCAGCTCACCACACAGATTCAAAAACATTCAGTACTTC. Protein product: CASSPHRFKNIQYF.

The genes are TRBV20-1 and TRBJ2-1; tentatively, D is TRBD2 (5 bases). The CDR3 is 11 amino acids. From germline, CDR1 is DFQATT and CDR2 SNEGSKA (reference sequence). V lost 2 bases to trimming and J lost 12 bases, with 11 bases between them. CDR3 region: CSARPLGWQFF. The CDR3 DNA sequence: TGCAGTGCTAGACCACTAGGTTGGCAGTTCTTC.

The chain is built from TRBV7-2 and TRBJ1-4; 11 positions agree with TRBD1. V was clipped by 4 bases and J by 5 bases; unmatched bases: 12. CDR3 size: 18 residues. Germline V gene lookup returns CDR1 SGHTA and CDR2 FQGNSA. CDR3: CASSSRGKGTGGNEKLFF. The DNA of the CDR3 is TGTGCCAGCAGCTCGAGGGGGAAAGGGACAGGGGGAAATGAAAAACTGTTTTTT.

The CDR3 nucleotides are TGCAGCGTTGAAGATCTAGGGGGTGGTACTGAAGCTTTCTTT. Translation gives CSVEDLGGGTEAFF. The rearrangement uses TRBV29-1 and TRBJ1-1; D might be TRBD1 (6 bases). This CDR3 is 14 amino acids long. The V end lost 0 bases, the J end lost 5 bases, and 13 bases lay between the germline ends. The germline V gene has CDR1 SQVTM and CDR2 ANQGSEA.

J is TRBJ1-2 and V is TRBV28; D gene uncertain. Germline V CDR1 and CDR2: MDHEN, SYDVKM. The CDR3 contains 11 residues. V was pared by 7 bases and J by 2 bases, with 5 bases between. The CDR3 is CASTQNYGYTF. DNA for the CDR3: TGTGCCAGCACACAGAACTATGGCTACACCTTC.

This rearrangement joins TRBV6-1 to TRBJ2-3, with 7 bases matching TRBD1. The V gene's germline CDR1 is MNHNS and CDR2 SASEGT. The CDR3 is 17 residues long. V was pared by 0 bases and J by 0 bases, with 6 bases of the junction left unmatched. CDR3 DNA sequence: TGTGCCAGCAGTGAAGCGGTAGGACAGGCGAGCACAGATACGCAGTATTTT. It encodes CASSEAVGQASTDTQYF.

The table lists this clone with a count of one. The CDR3 DNA follows: TGTGCCAGCAGCGGACAGAGGGGGGGGAACACTGAAGCTTTCTTT. It specifies CASSGQRGGNTEAFF. The chain combines TRBV9 with TRBJ1-1; maybe TRBD1 (6 bases). Germline V gene lookup returns CDR1 SGDLS and CDR2 YYNGEE. Trimming removed 3 bases from V and 1 base from J, with 13 bases in between. The CDR3 has 15 residues.

The chain uses TRBV7-9 and TRBJ2-1, with 11 nucleotides matching TRBD2. This CDR3 is 15 amino acids long. The germline gives CDR1 SEHNR, CDR2 FQNEAQ (reference sequence). Unmatched junction bases numbered 3, after V lost 3 bases and J lost 5 bases. CDR3 region: CASSLGLAVHNEQFF. Here the CDR3 DNA reads TGTGCCAGCAGCTTGGGACTAGCGGTTCACAATGAGCAGTTCTTC.

The chain recombines TRBV12-5 with TRBJ1-5; D unclear. The CDR3 sequence is 10 residues long. V was clipped by 9 bases and J by 5 bases, with 5 bases between them. Germline CDR1 reads LGHNT; CDR2 reads FRNRAP. CDR3 sequence: CASGDQPQHF. CDR3 DNA sequence: TGTGCTAGCGGGGATCAGCCCCAGCATTTT.

V is TRBV2 and J is TRBJ2-5; 7 positions agree with TRBD2. V lost 1 base and J lost 7; bases outside the gene matches: 3. CDR1 and CDR2 from the germline V gene are SNHLY and FYNNEI. CDR3 length: 13 amino acids. The CDR3 region has the DNA TGTGCCAGCAGTGAAGGGGGGGAGGGGACCCAGTACTTC. This gives the protein CASSEGGEGTQYF.

The chain has TRBV28 and TRBJ2-5; 9 bases are a match to TRBD1. The CDR3 length is 18 residues. Germline V gene sequence: CDR1 MDHEN, CDR2 SYDVKM. With 5 bases clipped from V and 2 bases from J, the junction kept 15 bases outside the gene matches. As DNA, the CDR3 is TGTGCCAGCAGTCCTAAGGAGGACAGGGGCAATTTACAAGAGACCCAGTACTTC. Protein sequence: CASSPKEDRGNLQETQYF.

The V gene is TRBV12-2, the J gene TRBJ1-2. TRBV12-2 is recorded as a pseudogene. The CDR3 has 13 residues. The CDR3 DNA sequence: TGTGCAAGTCGTACCGCCGGGAGCTATGGCTACACCTTC. The encoded protein is CASRTAGSYGYTF.

The J gene is TRBJ2-7, the V gene TRBV27; 8 bases are shared with TRBD2. There are 15 residues in the CDR3. Per the germline V gene, CDR1 is MNHEY and CDR2 is SMNVEV (reference sequence). V lost 6 bases, J lost 2 bases, and 9 bases stayed unmatched. CDR3 region: CASSPAGVTPYEQYF. CDR3 DNA: TGTGCCAGCAGCCCAGCGGGGGTTACCCCCTACGAGCAGTACTTC.